These T cell receptor beta chains were read from a single sample in a study of long-term antiretroviral therapy in people with HIV. Sequencing used immunoSEQ multiplex PCR; TCRdb keeps in-frame clones, though not all of them. There are under 20,000 clones in the sample; over 75% occur only once, and approximately 9.5% lies in the top ten. Here the sequenced sample was unsorted PBMCs, taken 0.3 years after starting antiretroviral therapy. These receptors all stem from a young man with HIV. CDR3s include the opening cysteine and the closing phenylalanine or tryptophan. A D gene is named only where the DNA matches it firmly. Some rows have no size entry. The others give once, few or many, or a class for an expanded clone.

CDR3,DNA,D,V,J,length,size
CASSWGGDSVTEAFF,TGTGCCAGCAGCTGGGGCGGGGATTCGGTCACTGAAGCTTTCTTT,NA,TRBV5-5,TRBJ1-1,15,NA
CASSIQAEFRETQYF,TGTGCCAGTAGTATCCAAGCGGAGTTCAGAGAGACCCAGTACTTC,NA,TRBV19,TRBJ2-5,15,once
CASSFRDSSSYNEQFF,TGCGCCAGCAGCTTCCGGGACTCGAGCTCCTACAATGAGCAGTTCTTC,NA,TRBV5-1,TRBJ2-1,16,NA
CASSLRMVGTGELFF,TGTGCCAGCAGCCTTCGGATGGTAGGGACCGGGGAGCTGTTTTTT,NA,TRBV13,TRBJ2-2,15,few
CASSESGPGGYYQPQHF,TGCGCCAGCAGTGAGTCTGGCCCAGGGGGTTATTATCAGCCCCAGCATTTT,TRBD1,TRBV10-2,TRBJ1-5,17,NA
CASSEMGGAGEKLFF,TGTGCCAGCAGTGAGATGGGCGGGGCGGGAGAAAAACTGTTTTTT,NA,TRBV6-1,TRBJ1-4,15,once
CASSLVGRGVGEETQYF,TGTGCCAGCAGCTTAGTGGGCAGGGGAGTTGGGGAAGAGACCCAGTACTTC,NA,TRBV7-2,TRBJ2-5,17,NA
CASSRDRQETQYF,TGTGCCAGCAGCCGGGATCGACAAGAGACCCAGTACTTC,NA,TRBV28,TRBJ2-5,13,NA
CASSFLTGPEETQYF,TGCGCCAGCAGCTTCCTGACAGGACCTGAAGAGACCCAGTACTTC,NA,TRBV5-1,TRBJ2-5,15,NA
CASRDRGTGYNEQFF,TGTGCCAGCAGAGACAGGGGGACGGGCTACAATGAGCAGTTCTTC,TRBD1,TRBV6-1,TRBJ2-1,15,NA
CATAYWTNEQFF,TGTGCCACCGCCTATTGGACCAATGAGCAGTTCTTC,NA,TRBV19,TRBJ2-1,12,NA
CATELGQGEGQPQHF,TGTGCCACCGAACTGGGGCAGGGAGAAGGTCAGCCCCAGCATTTT,NA,TRBV10-3,TRBJ1-5,15,once
CASRVTSGGPETQYF,TGCGCCAGCAGGGTAACTAGCGGGGGTCCTGAGACCCAGTACTTC,TRBD2,TRBV5-1,TRBJ2-5,15,NA
CASSPGPYGYTF,TGTGCCAGCAGCCCCGGACCATATGGCTACACCTTC,NA,TRBV7-6,TRBJ1-2,12,few
CASSLGVKNIQYF,TGTGCCAGCAGCTTGGGGGTCAAAAACATTCAGTACTTC,NA,TRBV5-6,TRBJ2-4,13,NA
CASSRTRDDTIYF,TGCGCCAGCAGCAGGACCAGGGATGACACCATATATTTT,NA,TRBV4-1,TRBJ1-3,13,NA
CASSPPGQPNEKLFF,TGTGCCAGCAGCCCCCCAGGGCAGCCTAATGAAAAACTGTTTTTT,NA,TRBV14,TRBJ1-4,15,NA
CASSPPGQVDSPLHF,TGTGCCAGCAGTCCCCCCGGGCAGGTCGATTCACCCCTCCACTTT,NA,TRBV28,TRBJ1-6,15,NA
CASSYSGGNTEAFF,TGTGCCAGCAGTTACTCTGGGGGAAACACTGAAGCTTTCTTT,NA,TRBV6-5,TRBJ1-1,14,NA
CASSQAGGGSPLHF,TGCGCCAGCAGCCAAGCGGGGGGTGGTTCACCCCTCCACTTT,NA,TRBV4-1,TRBJ1-6,14,few
CASSWDRGPDTQYF,TGTGCCAGCAGTTGGGACAGGGGGCCAGATACGCAGTATTTT,TRBD1,TRBV27,TRBJ2-3,14,NA
CASSSLQPQHF,TGTGCCAGCAGTTCTCTTCAGCCCCAGCATTTT,NA,TRBV28,TRBJ1-5,11,few
CASSLSQGGSSGYTF,TGTGCCAGCAGCTTAAGTCAGGGAGGTTCGTCTGGCTACACCTTC,NA,TRBV7-6,TRBJ1-2,15,NA
CASSLGNEAFF,TGTGCCAGCAGTTTGGGGAATGAAGCTTTCTTT,NA,TRBV7-9,TRBJ1-1,11,NA
CASSTGDRGNSPLHF,TGTGCCAGCTCAACAGGAGACAGGGGTAATTCACCCCTCCACTTT,TRBD1,TRBV18,TRBJ1-6,15,NA
CASSVNPKGLAGGQEQFF,TGTGCCAGCAGCGTCAACCCAAAGGGACTAGCGGGGGGGCAGGAGCAGTTCTTC,TRBD2,TRBV9,TRBJ2-1,18,few
CASTPGLEGGNEQFF,TGTGCCAGCACTCCAGGACTAGAGGGGGGGAATGAGCAGTTCTTC,NA,TRBV6-1,TRBJ2-1,15,NA
CASSPSPGTLGQETQYF,TGTGCCAGCAGCCCCTCCCCGGGGACCCTGGGCCAAGAGACCCAGTACTTC,NA,TRBV11-2,TRBJ2-5,17,NA
CASGYRASNQPQHF,TGTGCCAGCGGGTACAGGGCAAGCAATCAGCCCCAGCATTTT,NA,TRBV6-9,TRBJ1-5,14,NA
CASSPRGGTEAFF,TGTGCCAGCAGCCCCCGTGGTGGCACTGAAGCTTTCTTT,NA,TRBV4-2,TRBJ1-1,13,NA
CASTLIRGEGELFF,TGTGCCAGCACCCTGATTCGGGGGGAGGGGGAGCTGTTTTTT,TRBD2,TRBV2,TRBJ2-2,14,NA
CASSGGNEQFF,TGCGCCAGCAGCGGGGGTAATGAGCAGTTCTTC,NA,TRBV4-1,TRBJ2-1,11,few
CASSTYRVSANEKLFF,TGTGCCAGCAGCACGTACAGGGTATCAGCTAATGAAAAACTGTTTTTT,NA,TRBV5-6,TRBJ1-4,16,NA
CASSQGTSGGAETQYF,TGTGCCAGCAGCCAAGGGACTAGCGGGGGGGCAGAGACCCAGTACTTC,TRBD2,TRBV4-2,TRBJ2-5,16,NA
CASSHNPRPPHEQFF,TGTGCCAGCAGCCACAACCCCCGGCCGCCACATGAGCAGTTCTTC,NA,TRBV7-9,TRBJ2-1,15,NA
CASSFLGTYEQYF,TGTGCCAGCAGTTTTTTGGGGACCTACGAGCAGTACTTC,NA,TRBV27,TRBJ2-7,13,NA
CANPTGIDSSPLHF,TGTGCCAACCCGACAGGGATAGATTCGTCACCCCTCCACTTT,TRBD1,TRBV27,TRBJ1-6,14,NA